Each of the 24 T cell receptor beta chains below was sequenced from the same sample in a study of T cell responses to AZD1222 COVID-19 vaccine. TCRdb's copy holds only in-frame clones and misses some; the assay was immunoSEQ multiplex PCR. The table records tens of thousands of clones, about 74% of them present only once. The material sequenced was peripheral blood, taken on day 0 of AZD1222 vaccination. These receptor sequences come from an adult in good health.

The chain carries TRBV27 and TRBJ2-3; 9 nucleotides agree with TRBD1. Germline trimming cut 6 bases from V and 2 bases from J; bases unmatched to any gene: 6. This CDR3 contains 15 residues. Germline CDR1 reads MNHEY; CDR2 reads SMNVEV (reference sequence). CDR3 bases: TGTGCCAGCAGCATACAGGGGGCCCCCACAGATACGCAGTATTTT. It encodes CASSIQGAPTDTQYF.

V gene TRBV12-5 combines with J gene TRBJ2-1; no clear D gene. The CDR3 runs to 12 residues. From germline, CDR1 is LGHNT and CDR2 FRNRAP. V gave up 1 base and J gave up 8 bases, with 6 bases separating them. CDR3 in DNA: TGTGCTAGTGGTTTGGAAAGCTATGAGCAGTTCTTC. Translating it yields CASGLESYEQFF.

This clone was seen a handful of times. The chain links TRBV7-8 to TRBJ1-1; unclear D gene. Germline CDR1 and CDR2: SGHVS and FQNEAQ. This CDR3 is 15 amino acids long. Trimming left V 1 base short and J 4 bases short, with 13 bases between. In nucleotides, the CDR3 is TGTGCCAGCAGCTTAGGGGTACAGTCGAGCACTGAAGCTTTCTTT. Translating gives CASSLGVQSSTEAFF.

This CDR3 reads CASSSVAGTGAQPQHF. CDR3 DNA sequence: TGTGCCAGCTCCTCGGTGGCTGGCACGGGGGCTCAGCCCCAGCATTTT. The gene calls are TRBV28 and TRBJ1-5; possibly TRBD1 for D (6 bases). V dropped 8 bases and J dropped 6 bases, with 23 bases sitting between them. The CDR3 sequence is 16 residues long. Germline CDR1 is MDHEN and CDR2 is SYDVKM.

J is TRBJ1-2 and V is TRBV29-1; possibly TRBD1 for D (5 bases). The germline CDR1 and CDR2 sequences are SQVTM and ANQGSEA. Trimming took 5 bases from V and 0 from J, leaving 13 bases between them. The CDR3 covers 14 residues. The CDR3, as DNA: TGCAGCGTTACGGGACCAGAATCTAACTATGGCTACACCTTC. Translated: CSVTGPESNYGYTF.

CDR3 protein: CASSAGTGFSPLHF. CDR3 nucleotides: TGTGCCAGCAGCGCCGGGACAGGGTTTTCACCCCTCCACTTT. The V and J genes are TRBV7-9 and TRBJ1-6; TRBD1 matches at 9 bases. Germline assignment: CDR1 SEHNR and CDR2 FQNEAQ (reference sequence). This CDR3 has 14 residues. V trimming: 5 bases; J trimming: 9 bases; junction bases outside the gene matches: 5.

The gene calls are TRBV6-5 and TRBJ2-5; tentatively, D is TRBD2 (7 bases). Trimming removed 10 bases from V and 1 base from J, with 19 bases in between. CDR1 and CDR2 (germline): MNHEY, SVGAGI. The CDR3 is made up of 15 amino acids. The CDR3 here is CATRGATGSQETQYF. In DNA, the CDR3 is TGTGCCACTCGGGGGGCTACAGGGTCCCAAGAGACCCAGTACTTC.

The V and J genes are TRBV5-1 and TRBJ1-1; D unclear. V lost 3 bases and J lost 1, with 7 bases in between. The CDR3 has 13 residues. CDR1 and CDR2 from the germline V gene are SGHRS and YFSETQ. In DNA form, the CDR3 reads TGCGCCAGCAGCTCAGCAGAGAACACTGAAGCTTTCTTT. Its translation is CASSSAENTEAFF.

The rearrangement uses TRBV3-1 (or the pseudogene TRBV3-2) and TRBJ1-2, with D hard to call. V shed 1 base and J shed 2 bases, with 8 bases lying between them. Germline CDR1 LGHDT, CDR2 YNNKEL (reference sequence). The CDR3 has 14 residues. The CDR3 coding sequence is TGTGCCAGCAGCCAAGTGGTCAGAAACTATGGCTACACCTTC. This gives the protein CASSQVVRNYGYTF.

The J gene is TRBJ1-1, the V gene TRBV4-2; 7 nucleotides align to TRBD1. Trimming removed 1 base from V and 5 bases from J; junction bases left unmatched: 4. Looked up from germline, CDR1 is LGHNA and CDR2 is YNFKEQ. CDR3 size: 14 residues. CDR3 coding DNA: TGTGCCAGCAGCCAAGCAGGGGGGCAAACTGAAGCTTTCTTT. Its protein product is CASSQAGGQTEAFF.

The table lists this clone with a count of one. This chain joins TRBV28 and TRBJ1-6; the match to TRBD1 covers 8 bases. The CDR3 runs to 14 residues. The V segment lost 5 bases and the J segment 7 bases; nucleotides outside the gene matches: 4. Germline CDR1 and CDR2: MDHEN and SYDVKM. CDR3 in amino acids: CASSQGAGNSPLHF. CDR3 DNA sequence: TGTGCCAGCAGTCAGGGGGCGGGAAATTCACCCCTCCACTTT.

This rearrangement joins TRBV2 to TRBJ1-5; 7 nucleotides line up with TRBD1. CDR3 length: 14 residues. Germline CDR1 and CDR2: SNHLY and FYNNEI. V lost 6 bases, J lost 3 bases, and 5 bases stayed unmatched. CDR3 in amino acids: CASRPQGSNQPQHF. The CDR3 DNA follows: TGTGCCAGCAGGCCACAGGGGTCCAATCAGCCCCAGCATTTT.

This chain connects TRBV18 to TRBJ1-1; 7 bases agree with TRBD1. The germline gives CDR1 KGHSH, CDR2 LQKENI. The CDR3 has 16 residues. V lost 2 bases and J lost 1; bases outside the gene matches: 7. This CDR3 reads CASSPNRGRGNTEAFF. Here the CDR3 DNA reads TGTGCCAGCTCACCAAACAGGGGAAGGGGGAACACTGAAGCTTTCTTT.

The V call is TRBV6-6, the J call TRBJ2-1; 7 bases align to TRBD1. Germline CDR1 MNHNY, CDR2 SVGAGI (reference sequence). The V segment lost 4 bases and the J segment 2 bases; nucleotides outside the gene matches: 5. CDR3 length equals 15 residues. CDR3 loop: CASSWTGRAYNEQFF. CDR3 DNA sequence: TGTGCCAGCAGTTGGACAGGCCGCGCCTACAATGAGCAGTTCTTC.

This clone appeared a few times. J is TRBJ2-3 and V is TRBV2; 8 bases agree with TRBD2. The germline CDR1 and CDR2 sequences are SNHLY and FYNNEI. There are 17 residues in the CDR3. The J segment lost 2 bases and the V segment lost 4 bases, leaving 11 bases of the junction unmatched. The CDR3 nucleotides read TGTGCCAGCAGTGTAGGGACTAGTGGGGCCTTCACAGATACGCAGTATTTT. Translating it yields CASSVGTSGAFTDTQYF.

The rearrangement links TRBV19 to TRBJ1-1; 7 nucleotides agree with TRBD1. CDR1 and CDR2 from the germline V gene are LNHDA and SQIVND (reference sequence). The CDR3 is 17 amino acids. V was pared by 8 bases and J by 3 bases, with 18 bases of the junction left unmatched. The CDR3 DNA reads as TGTGCCAGTCGAAAACAAGGGGGCCCACACCTTCACACTGAAGCTTTCTTT. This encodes CASRKQGGPHLHTEAFF.

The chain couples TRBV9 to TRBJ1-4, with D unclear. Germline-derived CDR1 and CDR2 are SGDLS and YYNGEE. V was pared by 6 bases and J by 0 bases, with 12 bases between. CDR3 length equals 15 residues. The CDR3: CASTFSGTTNEKLFF. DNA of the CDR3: TGTGCCAGCACCTTCTCGGGGACAACTAATGAAAAACTGTTTTTT.

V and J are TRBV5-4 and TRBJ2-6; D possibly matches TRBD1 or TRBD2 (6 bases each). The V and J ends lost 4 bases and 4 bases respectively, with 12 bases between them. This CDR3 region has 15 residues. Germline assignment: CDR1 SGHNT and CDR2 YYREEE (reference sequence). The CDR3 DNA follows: TGTGCCAGCAGCCCCAGGGGAGGAGGGGCCAACGTCCTGACTTTC. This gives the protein CASSPRGGGANVLTF.

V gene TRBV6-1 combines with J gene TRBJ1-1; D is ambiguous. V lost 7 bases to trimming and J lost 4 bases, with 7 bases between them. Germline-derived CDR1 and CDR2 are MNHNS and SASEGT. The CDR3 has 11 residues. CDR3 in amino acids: CASKLGTEAFF. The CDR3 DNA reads TGTGCCAGCAAGCTGGGCACTGAAGCTTTCTTT.

The chain's CDR3 is CASSKLPQPQHF. For the CDR3, the DNA is TGTGCCAGTAGTAAGCTTCCACAGCCCCAGCATTTT. This chain links TRBV19 with TRBJ1-5; D unresolved. The V end was cut by 4 bases, the J end by 7 bases, with 8 bases between. Germline-derived CDR1 and CDR2 are LNHDA and SQIVND (reference sequence). The CDR3 consists of 12 residues. Full variable domain (remainder filled in from reference TRBV19 and TRBJ1-5): DGGITQSPKYLFRKEGQNVTLSCEQNLNHDAMYWYRQDPGQGLRLIYYSQIVNDFQKGDIAEGYSVSREKKESFPLTVTSAQKNPTAFYLCASSKLPQPQHFGDGTRLSIL.

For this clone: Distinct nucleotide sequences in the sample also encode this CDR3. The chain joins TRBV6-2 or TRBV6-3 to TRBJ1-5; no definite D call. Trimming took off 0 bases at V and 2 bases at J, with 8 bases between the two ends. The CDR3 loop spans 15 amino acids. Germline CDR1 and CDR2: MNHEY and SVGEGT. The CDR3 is CASSYSFGGNQPQHF. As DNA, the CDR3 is TGTGCCAGCAGTTACTCCTTTGGTGGCAATCAGCCCCAGCATTTT.

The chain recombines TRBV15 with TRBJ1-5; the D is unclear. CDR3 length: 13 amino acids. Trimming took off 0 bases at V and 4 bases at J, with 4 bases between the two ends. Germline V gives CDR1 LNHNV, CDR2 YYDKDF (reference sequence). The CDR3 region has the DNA TGTGCCACCAGCAGAGAGGCAAATCAGCCCCAGCATTTT. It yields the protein CATSREANQPQHF.

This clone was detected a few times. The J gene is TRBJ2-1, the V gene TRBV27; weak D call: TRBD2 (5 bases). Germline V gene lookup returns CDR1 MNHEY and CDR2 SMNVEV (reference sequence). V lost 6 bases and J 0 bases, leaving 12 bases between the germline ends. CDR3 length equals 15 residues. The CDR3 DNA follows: TGTGCCAGCAGAGAAAGGAGGAGCTCCTACAATGAGCAGTTCTTC. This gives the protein CASRERRSSYNEQFF.

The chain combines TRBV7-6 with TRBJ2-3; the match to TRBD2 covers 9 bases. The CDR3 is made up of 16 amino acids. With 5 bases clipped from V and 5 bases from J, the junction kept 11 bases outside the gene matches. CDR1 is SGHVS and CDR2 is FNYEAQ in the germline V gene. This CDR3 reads CASSPGRGGLRDTQYF. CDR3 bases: TGTGCCAGCAGCCCCGGGCGGGGGGGCCTTAGAGATACGCAGTATTTT.